The T cell receptor beta chain under discussion was sequenced for a study of regulatory T cells in long-lasting Graves disease. The time point was: newly diagnosed GD, antithyroid drugs for less than 3 months. Extracted PBMC RNA gave rise to the TCR library. This clonotype appeared a few times. Libraries of TCR beta came from iRepertoire HTBI primers plus Arm-PCR of CDR3 regions. TCRdb re-analysed the multiplex PCR reads in MiXCR, keeping a single row per CDR3 protein. In the table there are around 500,000 distinct CDR3 sequences, around an eighth of which are singletons. The CDR3 is 11 amino acids. Trimming left V 3 bases short and J 11 bases short, with 8 bases between. CDR1 WSHSY and CDR2 SAAADI come from the germline V gene. The sample also formed part of further work on T cells in Graves' hyperthyroidism and ophthalmopathy.

The chain employs TRBV10-2 and TRBJ2-1; D is possibly TRBD1 or TRBD2 (5 bases each). The TCR originated in a man aged 25 to 40 with Graves disease. Sample: peripheral blood mononuclear cells (PBMCs), taken at new diagnosis, from a patient treated with antithyroid drugs. The CDR3 nucleotides are TGCGCCAGCAGTGAACGGGACCAGCAGTTCTTC. It yields the protein CASSERDQQFF.